One sample yielded the 15 T cell receptor beta chains listed below, sequenced in a study of shared clonotypes between healthy human individuals. Assay: immunoSEQ multiplex PCR; the TCRdb copy retains only in-frame clones and omits some. Of about 2,500,000 clones in the sample, approximately 94% were seen once. The sample comprised naive CD4+ T cells sorted from blood. Subset of the sample: CD45RA+ positively selected. These TCRs come from a man aged 18 to 35 in good health.

The V call is TRBV5-4, the J call TRBJ2-5, with 10 nucleotides matching TRBD2. The length of the CDR3 is 16 residues. The germline V gene encodes CDR1 SGHNT and CDR2 YYREEE (reference sequence). J gave up 0 bases and V 4 bases, and 6 bases lay outside the gene matches. The CDR3 region has the DNA TGTGCCAGCAGCCCTTATAGCGGGAGGAACCAAGAGACCCAGTACTTC. Residues: CASSPYSGRNQETQYF.

This chain links TRBV6-1 with TRBJ2-7; D ambiguous. The length of the CDR3 is 15 residues. Trimming took 7 bases from V and 2 from J, leaving 18 bases between them. Germline CDR1 reads MNHNS; CDR2 reads SASEGT. CDR3 sequence (DNA): TGTGCCAGCATCCGCGAGGCACCGATAACCTACGAGCAGTACTTC. Its translation is CASIREAPITYEQYF.

The rearrangement links TRBV5-1 to TRBJ1-2; D may be TRBD1 (5 bases). V was pared by 0 bases and J by 5 bases, with 17 bases between. Per the germline V gene, CDR1 is SGHRS and CDR2 is YFSETQ. The CDR3 covers 16 residues. CDR3: CASSLEGFPLRYGYTF. DNA of the CDR3: TGCGCCAGCAGCTTGGAGGGGTTCCCACTTAGGTATGGCTACACCTTC. The whole variable domain, filled in from reference TRBV5-1 and TRBJ1-2, reads KAGVTQTPRYLIKTRGQQVTLSCSPISGHRSVSWYQQTPGQGLQFLFEYFSETQRNKGNFPGRFSGRQFSNSRSEMNVSTLELGDSALYLCASSLEGFPLRYGYTFGSGTRLTVV.

The chain couples TRBV18 to TRBJ1-3; D is unresolved. Germline CDR1 and CDR2: KGHSH and LQKENI. The CDR3 spans 17 residues. The ends were cut back, 3 bases at V and 0 bases at J, with 15 bases in the middle. The CDR3 coding sequence is TGTGCCAGCTCACCGTCCCAGATTGGAACCTCTGGAAACACCATATATTTT. Translating it yields CASSPSQIGTSGNTIYF.

J is TRBJ1-4 and V is TRBV5-1, with D possibly matching TRBD1 (6 bases). The germline gives CDR1 SGHRS, CDR2 YFSETQ. The length of the CDR3 is 15 residues. V was shortened by 4 bases and J by 6 bases, with 16 bases between the two germline ends. CDR3 sequence reads: CASSPHRDGDEKLFF. The CDR3 nucleotides read TGCGCCAGCAGCCCCCACAGGGATGGGGATGAAAAACTGTTTTTT.

The rearrangement joins TRBV10-3 to TRBJ1-2, with D perhaps matching TRBD1 (6 bases). Germline loops: CDR1 ENHRY, CDR2 SYGVKD. The V and J ends lost 4 bases and 6 bases respectively, with 15 bases between them. This CDR3 comprises 14 residues. CDR3 sequence: CAISVRGGNDGYTF. The CDR3 region has the DNA TGTGCCATCAGTGTAAGGGGGGGAAACGATGGCTACACCTTC.

The V call is TRBV5-1, the J call TRBJ2-5; 7 positions match TRBD1. After removal of 5 bases from V and 9 bases from J, the junction contained 7 bases not matched to a gene. The CDR3 loop spans 12 amino acids. Germline assignment: CDR1 SGHRS and CDR2 YFSETQ. The CDR3 sequence is CASSSDRMAQYF. The CDR3 nucleotides read TGCGCCAGCAGTTCGGACAGGATGGCCCAGTACTTC.

The CDR3 loop reads CASSLEGTSGRPQETQYF. DNA for the CDR3: TGCGCCAGCAGCTTGGAAGGGACTAGCGGGCGGCCCCAAGAGACCCAGTACTTC. This chain uses TRBV5-1 with TRBJ2-5; 12 nucleotides match TRBD2. V trimming: 0 bases; J trimming: 1 base; junction bases outside the gene matches: 7. The CDR3 is 18 amino acids. Per germline, CDR1 SGHRS and CDR2 YFSETQ.

This rearrangement joins TRBV2 to TRBJ2-1; 7 positions match TRBD1. The CDR3 length is 15 residues. Trimming removed 8 bases from V and 4 bases from J; junction bases left unmatched: 11. The V gene's germline CDR1 is SNHLY and CDR2 FYNNEI. CDR3 residues: CASSSTGAKYNEQFF. In DNA, the CDR3 is TGTGCCAGCTCCTCTACAGGGGCCAAATACAATGAGCAGTTCTTC.

This clone was counted a single time. The rearrangement uses TRBV27 and TRBJ2-5, with 9 nucleotides matching TRBD1. The end of the DNA aligns better with TRBJ2-7, so the J call may be wrong. The V gene's germline CDR1 is MNHEY and CDR2 SMNVEV (reference sequence). The CDR3 has 14 amino acids. The CDR3 sequence is CASSLGTGKYEQYF. CDR3 coding DNA: TGTGCCAGCAGTCTGGGGACAGGGAAGTACGAGCAGTACTTC.

This chain's CDR3 is CASSPLPLQGWAFF. DNA for the CDR3: TGTGCCAGCTCACCGTTACCTCTCCAGGGTTGGGCTTTCTTT. The chain employs TRBV18 and TRBJ1-1; the D gene is possibly TRBD1 (5 bases). Germline loops: CDR1 KGHSH, CDR2 LQKENI. The CDR3 covers 14 residues. The V and J ends lost 3 bases and 11 bases respectively, with 19 bases between them.

The chain links TRBV28 to TRBJ2-5, with D perhaps matching TRBD1 or TRBD2 (6 bases each). CDR1 is MDHEN, CDR2 SYDVKM, per germline. Trimming left V 1 base short and J 5 bases short, with 11 bases between. This CDR3 is built from 14 residues. For the CDR3, the DNA is TGTGCCAGCAGTTTATCTGGGGGGCGGGAGACCCAGTACTTC. It specifies CASSLSGGRETQYF.

The chain uses TRBV7-9 and TRBJ1-5; maybe TRBD1 (5 bases). Germline loops: CDR1 SEHNR, CDR2 FQNEAQ (reference sequence). V was shortened by 5 bases and J by 5 bases, with 16 bases between the two germline ends. CDR3 length: 15 amino acids. CDR3 in amino acids: CASSLGSGGDQPQHF. The DNA of the CDR3 is TGTGCCAGCAGCCTAGGGTCCGGGGGGGATCAGCCCCAGCATTTT.

The chain links TRBV5-8 to TRBJ2-3; unclear D gene. V was clipped by 6 bases and J by 3 bases, with 23 bases between them. This CDR3 has 17 residues. Germline CDR1 is SGHTS and CDR2 is YDEGEE. The CDR3 region has the DNA TGTGCCAGCATCCCTGGGCGATACGACCCGCTTACAGATACGCAGTATTTT. Protein product: CASIPGRYDPLTDTQYF.

The genes are TRBV28 and TRBJ1-2; D might be TRBD1 (5 bases). CDR1 and CDR2 (germline): MDHEN, SYDVKM. V shed 2 bases and J shed 0 bases, with 16 bases lying between them. CDR3 length: 17 residues. The CDR3 reads CASSLGGSALANYGYTF. CDR3 DNA sequence: TGTGCCAGCAGTTTAGGGGGTAGCGCCCTTGCTAACTATGGCTACACCTTC.